The 2 T cell receptor beta chains presented below share a single source sample, sequenced in a study of control samples from healthy donors and cancer patients. Some clones are missing from TCRdb's copy, which holds only in-frame ones; the method was immunoSEQ multiplex PCR. The sample yields 130,000 or so clones, 80% to 95% seen once. Sequencing was performed on blood. Receptors were obtained from a man aged 35 to 55 in good health.

The chain links TRBV3-1 (or the pseudogene TRBV3-2) to TRBJ2-3; D is undetermined. V lost 1 base to trimming and J lost 0 bases, with 5 bases between them. Germline-derived CDR1 and CDR2 are LGHDT and YNNKEL (reference sequence). The CDR3 is 14 residues long. The CDR3 DNA reads as TGTGCCAGCAGCCAAGGGCCCAGCACAGATACGCAGTATTTT. It yields the protein CASSQGPSTDTQYF.

The CDR3 is CASSYLTDTQYF. The CDR3 DNA follows: TGTGCCAGCAGTTACTTGACAGATACGCAGTATTTT. This rearrangement joins TRBV6-2 or TRBV6-3 to TRBJ2-3; D is unresolved. The germline V gene has CDR1 MNHEY and CDR2 SVGEGT. V was shortened by 1 base and J by 3 bases, with 2 bases between the two germline ends. This CDR3 region has 12 residues.